The 19 T cell receptor beta chains in this list originate from one sample, sequenced in a study of blood T cell repertoires in COVID-19. Data came from immunoSEQ multiplex PCR; TCRdb stores just in-frame clones and leaves some out. This sample has roughly 250,000 clones, with nearly 85% found just once. Source material: peripheral blood. These receptors came from a human donor in a cohort sampled during active COVID-19.

The gene calls are TRBV18 and TRBJ1-2; TRBD1 aligns across 8 bases. Germline V gene lookup returns CDR1 KGHSH and CDR2 LQKENI. The CDR3 covers 12 residues. V was pared by 6 bases and J by 8 bases, with 5 bases of the junction left unmatched. CDR3 DNA sequence: TGTGCCAGCTCCGGACAGGGCAGGGGCTACACCTTC. It is translated as CASSGQGRGYTF. Using reference TRBV18 and TRBJ1-2 for the parts outside the CDR3, the full variable domain is NAGVMQNPRHLVRRRGQEARLRCSPMKGHSHVYWYRQLPEEGLKFMVYLQKENIIDESGMPKERFSAEFPKEGPSILRIQQVVRGDSAAYFCASSGQGRGYTFGSGTRLTVV.

DNA for the CDR3: TGTGCCAGCAGCTTAGGTCTAGCGGGCACAGATACGCAGTATTTT. Residues: CASSLGLAGTDTQYF. The genes are TRBV7-6 and TRBJ2-3; 7 bases line up with TRBD2. Germline lookup yields CDR1 SGHVS and CDR2 FNYEAQ. CDR3 length: 15 residues. The ends lost 1 base at V and 1 base at J; junction bases unmatched: 2.

The rearrangement links TRBV28 to TRBJ2-2, with TRBD2 matching 12 bases. V lost 5 bases and J lost 4; bases outside the gene matches: 11. This CDR3 is built from 18 residues. CDR1 and CDR2 (germline): MDHEN, SYDVKM. The CDR3 nucleotides are TGTGCCAGCAGTCTCCTGACTAGCGGGGGTATCGGCACCGGGGAGCTGTTTTTT. It specifies CASSLLTSGGIGTGELFF.

The J gene is TRBJ1-1, the V gene TRBV6-2 or TRBV6-3; possibly TRBD1 for D (5 bases). The CDR3 has 15 amino acids. Germline-derived CDR1 and CDR2 are MNHEY and SVGEGT. With 5 bases removed from V and 4 bases from J, the gap between germline ends came to 17 bases. CDR3 in DNA: TGTGCCAGCAGTCAACTTCTGCAGGGTGTCACTGAAGCTTTCTTT. Translation gives CASSQLLQGVTEAFF.

V usage is TRBV5-1 and J usage is TRBJ1-1; D perhaps matches TRBD1 (5 bases). The CDR3 consists of 15 residues. The germline CDR1 and CDR2 sequences are SGHRS and YFSETQ. The ends were cut back, 4 bases at V and 0 bases at J, with 13 bases in the middle. The CDR3 loop reads CASSGGGLMNTEAFF. DNA for the CDR3: TGCGCCAGCAGCGGGGGAGGACTCATGAACACTGAAGCTTTCTTT.

The chain joins TRBV10-1 to TRBJ2-3; TRBD2 agrees at 13 bases. CDR1 is WNHNN and CDR2 is SYGVQD in the germline V gene (reference sequence). The trim removed 3 bases at V and 5 bases at J, leaving 5 bases unmatched. The CDR3 runs 16 residues. This CDR3 is CASSERTSGSQDTQYF. The CDR3 coding sequence is TGCGCCAGCAGTGAACGGACTAGCGGGAGTCAAGATACGCAGTATTTT.

The rearrangement joins TRBV5-4 to TRBJ2-1, with TRBD1 identical over 8 bases. Germline loops: CDR1 SGHNT, CDR2 YYREEE (reference sequence). V dropped 1 base and J dropped 8; count of bases not matched to a gene: 14. This CDR3 contains 17 residues. The DNA for the CDR3 is TGTGCCAGCAGCTTGAAGGCAGGGGGCAGAAAGTTGGATGAGCAGTTCTTC. Its protein product is CASSLKAGGRKLDEQFF.

V usage is TRBV20-1 and J usage is TRBJ2-3, with D possibly being TRBD2 (5 bases). The CDR3 runs to 15 residues. In germline, CDR1 is DFQATT, CDR2 SNEGSKA (reference sequence). Trimming pared 3 bases from V and 0 bases from J, leaving 13 bases between. The CDR3 sequence: CSASWEQTSTDTQYF. DNA of the CDR3: TGCAGTGCTAGTTGGGAGCAGACTAGCACAGATACGCAGTATTTT.

The J gene is TRBJ1-4, the V gene TRBV7-8, with 7 nucleotides matching TRBD1. V lost 5 bases to trimming and J lost 8 bases; unmatched junction nucleotides: 17. This CDR3 spans 17 amino acids. Germline V gives CDR1 SGHVS, CDR2 FQNEAQ. The CDR3 region has the DNA TGTGCCAGCAGCCCCGTCCGGGTAGGGGGCATGGGGGAAAAACTGTTTTTT. Protein product: CASSPVRVGGMGEKLFF.

The rearrangement joins TRBV9 to TRBJ2-7; D not certain. V lost 1 base to trimming and J lost 4 bases, with 15 bases between them. Germline V gene lookup returns CDR1 SGDLS and CDR2 YYNGEE. The CDR3 is made up of 15 amino acids. CDR3 loop: CASSVTPQAIYEQYF. The CDR3 DNA follows: TGTGCCAGCAGCGTAACTCCCCAAGCAATTTACGAGCAGTACTTC.

This chain uses TRBV29-1 with TRBJ1-2, with D maybe TRBD1 (5 bases). V was pared by 5 bases and J by 4 bases, with 14 bases between. CDR1 is SQVTM, CDR2 ANQGSEA, per germline. The CDR3 length is 13 residues. CDR3 amino acids: CSVNPRGPYGYTF. Written as DNA, the CDR3 is TGCAGCGTTAACCCGCGGGGCCCCTATGGCTACACCTTC.

This clone was seen only once. This sequence joins TRBV14 and TRBJ1-1; TRBD1 might be the D (6 bases). CDR1 SGHDN and CDR2 FVKESK come from the germline V gene. Between the trimmed V and J ends, which lost 3 bases and 6 bases, there was a span of 14 bases. CDR3 length: 14 residues. The CDR3: CASSHNTGMAEAFF. CDR3 nucleotide sequence: TGTGCCAGCAGCCATAACACAGGGATGGCTGAAGCTTTCTTT. The whole variable domain, remainder taken from reference TRBV14 and TRBJ1-1, is EAGVTQFPSHSVIEKGQTVTLRCDPISGHDNLYWYRRVMGKEIKFLLHFVKESKQDESGMPNNRFLAERTGGTYSTLKVQPAELEDSGVYFCASSHNTGMAEAFFGQGTRLTVV.

The chain couples TRBV10-3 to TRBJ2-3, with 10 nucleotides matching TRBD2. Germline CDR1 ENHRY, CDR2 SYGVKD. The CDR3 spans 19 residues. The junction had 12 bases not matched to a gene; V was cut back by 3 bases and J by 0 bases. The chain's CDR3 is CAISDPGAGGDPSTDTQYF. The DNA of the CDR3 is TGTGCCATCAGTGACCCCGGAGCGGGGGGGGACCCTAGCACAGATACGCAGTATTTT.

The sample holds one count of this clone. The chain recombines TRBV6-5 with TRBJ1-1; 8 nucleotides match TRBD1. The trim removed 6 bases at V and 8 bases at J, leaving 5 bases unmatched. Germline CDR1 and CDR2: MNHEY and SVGAGI. This CDR3 is 12 amino acids long. The CDR3 coding sequence is TGTGCCAGCAGGTTACGACAGGGGGAAGCTTTCTTT. Translation: CASRLRQGEAFF.

V is TRBV2 and J is TRBJ1-1; the match to TRBD1 covers 8 bases. The CDR3 has 14 amino acids. Germline CDR1 and CDR2: SNHLY and FYNNEI. V was clipped by 5 bases and J by 1 base; unmatched bases: 3. The CDR3 bases are TGTGCCAGCAGTAGACAGGGGAGGAACACTGAAGCTTTCTTT. Translated, it gives CASSRQGRNTEAFF.

The gene calls are TRBV5-4 and TRBJ1-2; D unresolved. With 0 bases removed from V and 5 bases from J, the gap between germline ends came to 5 bases. From germline, CDR1 is SGHNT and CDR2 YYREEE (reference sequence). This CDR3 has 12 residues. DNA for the CDR3: TGTGCCAGCAGCTTGGCCGGGTATGGCTACACCTTC. Amino acid sequence: CASSLAGYGYTF. Drawing the rest from reference TRBV5-4 and TRBJ1-2, the complete variable domain is ETGVTQSPTHLIKTRGQQVTLRCSSQSGHNTVSWYQQALGQGPQFIFQYYREEENGRGNFPPRFSGLQFPNYSSELNVNALELDDSALYLCASSLAGYGYTFGSGTRLTVV.

The table lists this clone with a count of one. V is TRBV19 and J is TRBJ2-3, with 12 bases matching TRBD2. Germline CDR1 LNHDA, CDR2 SQIVND (reference sequence). The CDR3 extends over 18 amino acids. Trimming cost V 5 bases and J 0 bases; bases outside gene matches: 9. In DNA, the CDR3 is TGTGCCAGTAGTGACGGACTAGCGGGAATATCTAGCACAGATACGCAGTATTTT. It translates to CASSDGLAGISSTDTQYF.

The rearrangement joins TRBV19 to TRBJ1-2; 7 bases agree with TRBD1. J was trimmed by 5 bases and V by 3 bases; bases with no gene match: 12. The CDR3 extends over 16 amino acids. Per germline, CDR1 LNHDA and CDR2 SQIVND (reference sequence). The CDR3 nucleotides are TGTGCCAGTAGTATGATTTCTAGGGGGCGCCGGTATGGCTACACCTTC. Translating it yields CASSMISRGRRYGYTF.

This clone appeared a single time. J is TRBJ1-4 and V is TRBV2, with 9 bases identical to TRBD1. V shed 7 bases and J 7 bases; nucleotides not matched to a gene: 4. Looked up from germline, CDR1 is SNHLY and CDR2 is FYNNEI. The CDR3 has 13 amino acids. The CDR3 nucleotides read TGTGCCAGCAAGGACAGGGGATCTGAAAAACTGTTTTTT. Protein product: CASKDRGSEKLFF.